This T cell receptor beta chain was found in a study of T cells expressing NK-cell markers. Study as a whole: Seven of the eight sequenced donors were HCMV-seropositive; one was seronegative.

Germline CDR1 reads SGHVS; CDR2 reads FNYEAQ. The length of the CDR3 is 13 residues. Beta-chain TCR cDNA was generated via 5'RACE template switching with UMIs. TCRdb reprocessed the 5' RACE reads and reports one entry per CDR3 protein, with no DNA. The sample has 550,000 to 600,000 distinct CDR3 sequences. Study conclusions and caveats: The CD3+CD56-NKG2C+ fraction of a handful of donors was likewise dominated by these clonotypes.

For this clonotype: What it binds is unknown.

This TCR derives from a man younger than 30 in good health. The sequenced material came from blood T cells: a sorted CD56 or NKG2C T cell subset, CD4+ or CD8+ T cells, or bulk PBMC T cells (not recorded which). The chain links TRBV7-6 to TRBJ1-1; TCRdb picks TRBD1, but there is no DNA to check that call. The CDR3 spells CASSPVGGTEAFF.